Reported below is one TCR beta chain. Its target is unknown. These data originate in a study of blood T cells in healthy people across ages. Findings and limits, study-wide: Strongly correlated with naive T cell percentage was TCR beta diversity.

A second PCR, run for roughly 7 to 12 cycles, used a sample-barcoded 5' primer plus a J-beta primer mix. Each cDNA molecule was tagged by a template-switch adaptor that had 12 random nucleotides. TCRdb re-called the 5' RACE reads with MiXCR, one entry per CDR3 protein. The sample lists more than 800,000 distinct CDR3 sequences, roughly 26% occurring once. The CDR3 covers 15 residues. J was trimmed by 8 bases and V by 1 base; bases with no gene match: 9. Germline CDR1 and CDR2: GTSNPN and SVGIG (reference sequence). Per-sample PBMC isolation yielded at least 6.5 million cells. The chain recombines TRBV30 with TRBJ2-1; 9 nucleotides match TRBD1. This receptor was obtained from a woman of 80 years or more in good health. The sample consisted of blood. The CDR3 is CAWSEGTGSMDEQFF. CDR3 DNA: TGTGCCTGGAGTGAAGGGACAGGGAGTATGGATGAGCAGTTCTTC.